Listed here is a single T cell receptor beta chain. This sample was taken from a study of cytomegalovirus exposure and HLA in healthy donors. Study summary: The roughly 120 validation repertoires matched the 500 to 750 first-cohort repertoires in platform, a later analysis reported.

The CDR3 is made up of 15 amino acids. The germline gives CDR1 MNHEY, CDR2 SMNVEV (reference sequence). Trimming took off 4 bases at V and 3 bases at J, with 16 bases between the two ends. Using immunoSEQ multiplex PCR, the repertoire was profiled, and TCRdb retains in-frame clones only, with some absent. Found here are approximately 150,000 clones, approximately 86% of them singletons; the top ten hold roughly 2.5%. The sample consisted of PBMCs. The chain has TRBV27 and TRBJ2-7; D is unclear. The TCR originated in a man aged 18-30 years in good health and CMV-seropositive. CDR3 amino acids: CASSSDLGPIYEQYF. As DNA, the CDR3 is TGTGCCAGCAGTTCCGACTTGGGTCCGATCTACGAGCAGTACTTC.